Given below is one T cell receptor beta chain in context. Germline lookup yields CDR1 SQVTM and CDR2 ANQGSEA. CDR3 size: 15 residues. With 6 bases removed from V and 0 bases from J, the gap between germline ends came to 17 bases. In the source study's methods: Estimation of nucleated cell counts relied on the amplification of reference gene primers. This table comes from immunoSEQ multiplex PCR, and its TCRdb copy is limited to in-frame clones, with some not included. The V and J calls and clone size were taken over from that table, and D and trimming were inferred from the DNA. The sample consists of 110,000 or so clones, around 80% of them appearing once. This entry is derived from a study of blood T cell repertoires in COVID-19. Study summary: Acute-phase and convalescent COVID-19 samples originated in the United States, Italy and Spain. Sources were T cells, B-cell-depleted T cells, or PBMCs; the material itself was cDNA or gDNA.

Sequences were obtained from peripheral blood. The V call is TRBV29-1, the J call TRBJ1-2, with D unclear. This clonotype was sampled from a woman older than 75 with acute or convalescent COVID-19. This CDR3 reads CSVTQAGKSNYGYTF. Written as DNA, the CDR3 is TGCAGCGTGACCCAGGCGGGCAAGTCTAACTATGGCTACACCTTC.